The 32 T cell receptor beta chains in this list originate from one sample, sequenced in a study of PD-L1 blockade in urothelial cancer. Time point denoted: pretreatment peripheral blood. The repertoire was sequenced with immunoSEQ multiplex PCR; TCRdb's copy has only in-frame clones and lacks some. Here the sample spans about 130,000 clones, about 81% being singletons. The sample here was PBMCs, taken around atezolizumab (anti-PD-L1) treatment. The receptors derive from a man aged 45-60 years with urothelial cancer.

This clone was observed a handful of times. The chain is built from TRBV9 and TRBJ2-5; TRBD1 matches at 10 bases. This CDR3 contains 13 residues. The germline CDR1 and CDR2 sequences are SGDLS and YYNGEE. J gave up 14 bases and V 0 bases, and 7 bases lay outside the gene matches. This chain's CDR3 is CASSVDVTGGGYF. CDR3 coding DNA: TGTGCCAGCAGCGTAGATGTGACAGGGGGCGGTTACTTC.

The chain links TRBV7-9 to TRBJ2-3, with D possibly matching TRBD2 (5 bases). Germline values: CDR1 SEHNR, CDR2 FQNEAQ (reference sequence). Trimming cost V 5 bases and J 1 base, with 7 bases left between them. The length of the CDR3 is 13 residues. The CDR3 DNA reads TGTGCCAGCAGCGATAGCGGCACAGATACGCAGTATTTT. Protein sequence: CASSDSGTDTQYF.

The V gene is TRBV6-5, the J gene TRBJ2-1; TRBD1 is a possible D gene (5 bases). CDR1 is MNHEY, CDR2 SVGAGI, per germline. V was trimmed by 5 bases and J by 4 bases, leaving 9 bases between them. This CDR3 contains 13 residues. For the CDR3, the DNA is TGTGCCAGCAGTCTCGACAGATACAATGAGCAGTTCTTC. It codes for CASSLDRYNEQFF.

The chain carries TRBV10-2 and TRBJ2-1, with 13 bases matching TRBD2. In germline, CDR1 is WSHSY, CDR2 SAAADI. Losses at the gene ends were 4 bases for V and 2 bases for J; bases not matched to a gene: 5. The CDR3 is 17 amino acids. The CDR3 region is CASSATSGRLPYNEQFF. As DNA, the CDR3 is TGCGCCAGCAGTGCGACTAGCGGGAGGCTACCCTACAATGAGCAGTTCTTC.

The chain is built from TRBV30 and TRBJ2-1; TRBD2 might be the D (6 bases). The CDR3 length is 14 residues. CDR1 is GTSNPN, CDR2 SVGIG, per germline (reference sequence). The V gene lost 6 bases and the J gene lost 3 bases, with 15 bases spanning the gap. The CDR3 bases are TGTGCCTGCCAAACTAGCAGACTCTACAATGAGCAGTTCTTC. Its protein product is CACQTSRLYNEQFF. The entire variable domain, with the rest obtained from reference TRBV30 and TRBJ2-1, is as follows: SQTIHQWPATLVQPVGSPLSLECTVEGTSNPNLYWYRQAAGRGLQLLFYSVGIGQISSEVPQNLSASRPQDRQFILSSKKLLLSDSGFYLCACQTSRLYNEQFFGPGTRLTVL.

This CDR3 reads CSVEDRVSEAFF. DNA for the CDR3: TGCAGCGTTGAGGACAGGGTCTCTGAAGCTTTCTTT. This chain joins TRBV29-1 and TRBJ1-1; 8 bases line up with TRBD1. The germline V gene has CDR1 SQVTM and CDR2 ANQGSEA. Trimming cost V 3 bases and J 6 bases; bases outside gene matches: 3. This CDR3 is 12 amino acids long.

The chain is built from TRBV5-8 and TRBJ2-5; D not certain. In germline, CDR1 is SGHTS, CDR2 YDEGEE. The V and J ends lost 4 bases and 3 bases respectively, with 10 bases between them. CDR3 length: 13 amino acids. CDR3 protein: CASSRSPKETQYF. The CDR3 DNA is TGTGCCAGCAGCCGTAGCCCAAAAGAGACCCAGTACTTC.

The CDR3 protein is CASSPTVNTEAFF. The CDR3 DNA sequence: TGTGCCAGCTCACCGACAGTGAACACTGAAGCTTTCTTT. The chain couples TRBV18 to TRBJ1-1; possibly TRBD1 for D (5 bases). V was shortened by 3 bases and J by 0 bases, with 5 bases between the two germline ends. The CDR3 has 13 residues. Germline CDR1 KGHSH, CDR2 LQKENI.

The rearrangement uses TRBV5-1 and TRBJ2-5, with D perhaps TRBD2 (6 bases). V gave up 0 bases and J gave up 4 bases, with 10 bases separating them. CDR3 length: 14 amino acids. CDR1 is SGHRS and CDR2 is YFSETQ in the germline V gene. CDR3 nucleotide sequence: TGCGCCAGCAGCTTGGTCGGGGGTGGAGAGACCCAGTACTTC. Encoded protein: CASSLVGGGETQYF.

The chain has TRBV18 and TRBJ2-3, with D tentatively TRBD1 (5 bases). The V end lost 6 bases, the J end lost 2 bases, and 12 bases lay between the germline ends. Per germline, CDR1 KGHSH and CDR2 LQKENI. The CDR3 runs to 14 residues. The CDR3 protein is CASSRGGNTDTQYF. In DNA form, the CDR3 reads TGTGCCAGCTCTAGGGGCGGAAACACAGATACGCAGTATTTT.

This clone occurred once. The V and J genes are TRBV14 and TRBJ2-7; D is perhaps TRBD2 (5 bases). V lost 3 bases to trimming and J lost 3 bases, with 18 bases between them. Germline assignment: CDR1 SGHDN and CDR2 FVKESK. CDR3 length: 16 residues. In nucleotides, the CDR3 is TGTGCCAGCAGCCATACGGGGTCAGCGAAGTACTACGAGCAGTACTTC. This encodes CASSHTGSAKYYEQYF.

V is TRBV6-1 and J is TRBJ1-5; 10 bases agree with TRBD1. V lost 3 bases, J lost 4 bases, and 3 bases stayed unmatched. This CDR3 comprises 15 residues. Germline V gene lookup returns CDR1 MNHNS and CDR2 SASEGT. The CDR3 DNA is TGTGCCAGCAGTGATCAGGGACAGGGGAATCAGCCCCAGCATTTT. Residues: CASSDQGQGNQPQHF.

J is TRBJ2-3 and V is TRBV7-9; D is possibly TRBD1 (6 bases). This CDR3 region has 17 residues. The V end was cut by 5 bases, the J end by 0 bases, with 18 bases between. The germline gives CDR1 SEHNR, CDR2 FQNEAQ (reference sequence). The CDR3 protein is CASSPRQGIGSTDTQYF. The DNA of the CDR3 is TGTGCCAGCAGCCCCCGCCAGGGGATCGGGAGCACAGATACGCAGTATTTT.

The genes are TRBV10-1 and TRBJ2-6; 10 positions match TRBD1. The germline V gene encodes CDR1 WNHNN and CDR2 SYGVQD (reference sequence). V dropped 4 bases and J dropped 0; count of bases not matched to a gene: 0. The CDR3 runs to 16 residues. The CDR3 DNA is TGCGCCAGCAGTGGGACAGGGGGCTCTGGGGCCAACGTCCTGACTTTC. Translating gives CASSGTGGSGANVLTF.

This clone was recorded only once. The V gene is TRBV6-1, the J gene TRBJ2-3; 9 bases line up with TRBD1. V gave up 6 bases and J gave up 3 bases; unmatched junction bases: 4. Germline loops: CDR1 MNHNS, CDR2 SASEGT. The CDR3 extends over 14 amino acids. The CDR3 DNA sequence: TGTGCCAGCAGATCGGGACAGGGAACAGATACGCAGTATTTT. It encodes CASRSGQGTDTQYF.

This chain links TRBV27 with TRBJ2-7, with 10 bases lining up with TRBD1. V shed 6 bases, J shed 7 bases, and the junction held 12 bases outside the gene matches. The CDR3 is 15 amino acids. Germline V gives CDR1 MNHEY, CDR2 SMNVEV (reference sequence). DNA for the CDR3: TGTGCCAGCAGACCCGCCGGACAGGGGGGTCGGGAGCAGTACTTC. Translated: CASRPAGQGGREQYF.

The chain uses TRBV27 and TRBJ2-1, with 8 bases lining up with TRBD2. This CDR3 spans 12 amino acids. V was pared by 6 bases and J by 15 bases, with 10 bases of the junction left unmatched. Looked up from germline, CDR1 is MNHEY and CDR2 is SMNVEV (reference sequence). The CDR3 loop reads CASSGTRVRLFF. CDR3 DNA: TGTGCCAGCAGCGGGACTAGGGTACGACTGTTCTTC.

V usage is TRBV4-1 and J usage is TRBJ2-1, with 10 bases matching TRBD2. Germline CDR1 and CDR2: MGHRA and YSYEKL. V gave up 6 bases and J gave up 0 bases; unmatched junction bases: 11. This CDR3 comprises 18 residues. CDR3 sequence reads: CASRGLSGGERSYNEQFF. The CDR3 DNA sequence: TGCGCCAGCAGGGGGTTGAGCGGGGGGGAGCGCTCCTACAATGAGCAGTTCTTC.

V usage is TRBV27 and J usage is TRBJ2-5, with D perhaps TRBD2 (5 bases). The CDR3 is 15 amino acids. Trimming cost V 3 bases and J 7 bases, with 18 bases left between them. CDR1 is MNHEY and CDR2 is SMNVEV in the germline V gene (reference sequence). This CDR3 reads CASSLRYGGGGTQYF. The CDR3 DNA sequence: TGTGCCAGCAGTTTGCGCTATGGAGGAGGTGGGACCCAGTACTTC.

The rearrangement uses TRBV18 and TRBJ2-1; D might be TRBD2 (6 bases). V lost 0 bases and J lost 9, with 12 bases in between. Germline V CDR1 and CDR2: KGHSH, LQKENI. CDR3 length: 14 residues. CDR3 amino acids: CASSPPLAVFEQFF. The DNA of the CDR3 is TGTGCCAGCTCACCACCCTTAGCGGTTTTTGAGCAGTTCTTC.

The rearrangement links TRBV20-1 to TRBJ2-2, with a tentative D call TRBD1 (5 bases). The V end lost 3 bases, the J end lost 10 bases, and 9 bases lay between the germline ends. Germline V gene data show CDR1 as DFQATT and CDR2 as SNEGSKA (reference sequence). CDR3 length: 11 amino acids. The CDR3 loop is CSASRGEELFF. The CDR3 DNA reads as TGCAGTGCTAGTAGGGGCGAGGAGCTGTTTTTT.

V usage is TRBV2 and J usage is TRBJ1-2; D may be TRBD1 (6 bases). Trimming removed 5 bases from V and 7 bases from J, with 14 bases in between. This CDR3 is 13 amino acids long. Germline CDR1 is SNHLY and CDR2 is FYNNEI. The CDR3 loop is CASSLQGIGGYTF. The CDR3 DNA follows: TGTGCCAGCAGTCTTCAGGGGATAGGTGGCTACACCTTC.

The chain joins TRBV19 to TRBJ2-7; TRBD1 aligns across 7 bases. The CDR3 loop spans 14 amino acids. Germline-derived CDR1 and CDR2 are LNHDA and SQIVND (reference sequence). V was pared by 5 bases and J by 0 bases, with 4 bases of the junction left unmatched. CDR3 in amino acids: CASSVRDSSYEQYF. The CDR3 DNA follows: TGTGCCAGTAGTGTACGGGACAGCTCCTACGAGCAGTACTTC.

V usage is TRBV7-2 and J usage is TRBJ1-5; 7 bases are a match to TRBD1. This CDR3 has 15 residues. The V segment lost 3 bases and the J segment 7 bases; nucleotides outside the gene matches: 9. Germline V gene sequence: CDR1 SGHTA, CDR2 FQGNSA. This CDR3 is CASSFPTGFGQPQHF. The CDR3 DNA reads TGTGCCAGCAGCTTTCCGACAGGGTTTGGACAGCCCCAGCATTTT. Full variable domain (outside the CDR3, taken from reference TRBV7-2 and TRBJ1-5): GAGVSQSPSNKVTEKGKDVELRCDPISGHTALYWYRQSLGQGLEFLIYFQGNSAPDKSGLPSDRFSAERTGGSVSTLTIQRTQQEDSAVYLCASSFPTGFGQPQHFGDGTRLSIL.

V gene TRBV7-9 combines with J gene TRBJ2-3; 8 bases are a match to TRBD2. V dropped 4 bases and J dropped 2; count of bases not matched to a gene: 5. Germline-derived CDR1 and CDR2 are SEHNR and FQNEAQ (reference sequence). This CDR3 is built from 15 residues. The CDR3 DNA is TGTGCCAGCAGCTCGGGACTAGTCAACACAGATACGCAGTATTTT. It encodes CASSSGLVNTDTQYF.

This sequence joins TRBV5-6 and TRBJ1-5; TRBD1 is a possible D gene (6 bases). This CDR3 contains 14 residues. The V and J ends lost 2 bases and 7 bases respectively, with 13 bases between them. The germline V gene encodes CDR1 SGHDT and CDR2 YYEEEE. The CDR3 DNA sequence: TGTGCCAGCAGCTTCCAACAGGGAGTACAGCCCCAGCATTTT. This encodes CASSFQQGVQPQHF. The variable domain in full, with the rest retrieved from reference TRBV5-6 and TRBJ1-5, is DAGVTQSPTHLIKTRGQQVTLRCSPKSGHDTVSWYQQALGQGPQFIFQYYEEEERQRGNFPDRFSGHQFPNYSSELNVNALLLGDSALYLCASSFQQGVQPQHFGDGTRLSIL.

This clone has more than one count but fewer than ten. The chain joins TRBV9 to TRBJ1-2; D is unresolved. Germline V CDR1 and CDR2: SGDLS, YYNGEE. V lost 3 bases and J lost 4, with 7 bases in between. The CDR3 runs 12 residues. CDR3 region: CASSDHIYGYTF. CDR3 DNA: TGTGCCAGCAGCGACCACATCTATGGCTACACCTTC.

V and J are TRBV28 and TRBJ2-5, with D perhaps matching TRBD1 (7 bases). The CDR3 totals 14 residues. In germline, CDR1 is MDHEN, CDR2 SYDVKM. V was pared by 4 bases and J by 5 bases, with 14 bases between. The CDR3 region is CASSSQGRWETQYF. The CDR3, as DNA: TGTGCCAGCAGTTCACAGGGGAGGTGGGAGACCCAGTACTTC.

This clone has only a few counts. J is TRBJ1-1 and V is TRBV15, with TRBD1 as a possible D gene (5 bases). V was cut by 6 bases and J by 4 bases, with 12 bases left in between. The CDR3 has 13 amino acids. Germline CDR1 is LNHNV and CDR2 is YYDKDF (reference sequence). This CDR3 is CATRRMGGTEAFF. The CDR3, as DNA: TGTGCCACCAGGAGGATGGGGGGCACTGAAGCTTTCTTT.

This chain joins TRBV28 and TRBJ2-3, with TRBD2 matching 9 bases. The CDR3 contains 14 residues. The V segment lost 2 bases and the J segment 10 bases; nucleotides outside the gene matches: 7. CDR1 and CDR2 from the germline V gene are MDHEN and SYDVKM. CDR3 loop: CASSLDQGGRAQYF. In DNA form, the CDR3 reads TGTGCCAGCAGTTTAGACCAGGGCGGGAGGGCGCAGTATTTT.

This clone was detected a few times. The chain couples TRBV2 to TRBJ2-2; D gene uncertain. V was trimmed by 5 bases and J by 3 bases, leaving 16 bases between them. CDR3 length: 16 residues. Germline V gives CDR1 SNHLY, CDR2 FYNNEI. Here the CDR3 reads CASSPQMLAYTGELFF. The CDR3, as DNA: TGTGCCAGCAGTCCCCAGATGTTGGCATACACCGGGGAGCTGTTTTTT.

CDR3 nucleotide sequence: TGTGCCAGCAGTTTAACTAGCGGGAGCGGTTACGAGCAGTACTTC. Translating it yields CASSLTSGSGYEQYF. The chain combines TRBV2 with TRBJ2-7; 11 nucleotides line up with TRBD2. Germline CDR1 is SNHLY and CDR2 is FYNNEI. There are 15 residues in the CDR3. V lost 5 bases to trimming and J lost 4 bases; unmatched junction nucleotides: 7.